Listed here are 15 T cell receptor beta chains from one sample, sequenced in a study of blood T cell repertoires in COVID-19. Some clones are missing from TCRdb's copy, which holds only in-frame ones; the method was immunoSEQ multiplex PCR. The sample carries approximately 260,000 clones, roughly 80% recorded once. The sample comprised peripheral blood. The receptors come from a man aged 60 to 75 who had recovered from COVID-19.

V is TRBV19 and J is TRBJ2-6; D might be TRBD2 (6 bases). The V end was cut by 4 bases, the J end by 1 base, with 17 bases between. Germline lookup yields CDR1 LNHDA and CDR2 SQIVND (reference sequence). The CDR3 totals 18 residues. Here the CDR3 reads CASSTIAGLGSGANVLTF. The DNA of the CDR3 is TGTGCCAGTAGTACCATCGCGGGGTTAGGGTCTGGGGCCAACGTCCTGACTTTC.

The chain couples TRBV4-1 to TRBJ2-5; 10 bases fit TRBD2. V shed 1 base and J 5 bases; nucleotides not matched to a gene: 10. CDR3 length: 17 amino acids. Germline CDR1 MGHRA, CDR2 YSYEKL. The CDR3 loop is CASSQVGSGRGHETQYF. For the CDR3, the DNA is TGCGCCAGCAGCCAAGTAGGCAGCGGGAGGGGGCATGAGACCCAGTACTTC.

The rearrangement joins TRBV12-5 to TRBJ1-5; D not resolved. Trimming shortened V by 6 bases and J by 0 bases, and 12 bases separated the two germline ends. The CDR3 consists of 15 residues. From germline, CDR1 is LGHNT and CDR2 FRNRAP. This CDR3 is CASGPGVNSNQPQHF. CDR3 DNA sequence: TGTGCTAGTGGCCCGGGAGTAAATAGCAATCAGCCCCAGCATTTT.

The V and J genes are TRBV24-1 and TRBJ2-1, with 9 bases aligning to TRBD2. Looked up from germline, CDR1 is KGHDR and CDR2 is SFDVKD. The trim removed 3 bases at V and 6 bases at J, leaving 5 bases unmatched. This CDR3 is built from 15 residues. CDR3 nucleotide sequence: TGTGCCACCAGTGATCCGGGAGCGGGGGGCAATGAGCAGTTCTTC. As protein: CATSDPGAGGNEQFF.

The chain recombines TRBV7-8 with TRBJ1-5; tentatively, D is TRBD1 (6 bases). V lost 5 bases and J 6 bases, leaving 14 bases between the germline ends. There are 14 residues in the CDR3. Germline V lookup: CDR1 SGHVS, CDR2 FQNEAQ. CDR3 sequence: CASSPRGAGQPQHF. CDR3 in DNA: TGTGCCAGCAGCCCCCGGGGGGCTGGTCAGCCCCAGCATTTT.

The chain is built from TRBV18 and TRBJ2-7; tentatively, D is TRBD1 (5 bases). The germline gives CDR1 KGHSH, CDR2 LQKENI. The V end lost 5 bases, the J end lost 0 bases, and 14 bases lay between the germline ends. The CDR3 totals 15 residues. In DNA form, the CDR3 reads TGTGCCAGCTCAACAAACCAGGGCAACTCCTACGAGCAGTACTTC. Its protein product is CASSTNQGNSYEQYF.

V and J are TRBV28 and TRBJ1-1, with D possibly TRBD1 on 6 matching bases. The CDR3 has 13 residues. Germline CDR1 and CDR2: MDHEN and SYDVKM. V was clipped by 7 bases and J by 6 bases, with 15 bases between them. The CDR3 DNA sequence: TGTGCCAGCAAACTCCGGGGGGCGGCTGAAGCTTTCTTT. Protein: CASKLRGAAEAFF.

Concerning this clone: Relative to the germline gene, one junction end is altered; a read error may explain this. The chain has TRBV7-8 and TRBJ2-7; 9 nucleotides agree with TRBD1. This CDR3 spans 15 amino acids. Germline V gives CDR1 SGHVS, CDR2 FQNEAQ. The CDR3 here is CASTLLGTGSFEQYF. The CDR3 DNA reads TGTGCCAGCACCCTCTTGGGGACAGGGTCCTTCGAGCAGTACTTC.

This clone was counted between two and nine times. The V gene is TRBV5-5, the J gene TRBJ2-2; 11 bases map to TRBD2. The germline V gene has CDR1 SGHKS and CDR2 YYEKEE (reference sequence). With V trimmed by 1 base and J by 5 bases, 7 bases remained unmatched. The CDR3 consists of 17 residues. CDR3 sequence (DNA): TGTGCCAGCAGCTTGCCTAGCGGGAGGTCGCGAACCGGGGAGCTGTTTTTT. Translation: CASSLPSGRSRTGELFF.

The rearrangement joins TRBV6-5 to TRBJ1-5; the D is unclear. Germline V gene sequence: CDR1 MNHEY, CDR2 SVGAGI. The CDR3 totals 15 residues. Trimming stripped 6 bases from V and 1 base from J, with 13 bases between. In DNA, the CDR3 is TGTGCCAGCAGACGGGTACTTTCGAGCAATCAGCCCCAGCATTTT. It encodes CASRRVLSSNQPQHF.

The rearrangement joins TRBV11-2 to TRBJ2-7; 10 positions match TRBD2. Germline V gene lookup returns CDR1 SGHAT and CDR2 FQNNGV. The V segment lost 3 bases and the J segment 4 bases; nucleotides outside the gene matches: 3. The CDR3 loop spans 14 amino acids. In nucleotides, the CDR3 is TGTGCCAGCAGCTTCTCTAGCGGGAGTTACGAGCAGTACTTC. Encoded protein: CASSFSSGSYEQYF. Variable domain in full (rest from reference TRBV11-2 and TRBJ2-7): EAGVAQSPRYKIIEKRQSVAFWCNPISGHATLYWYQQILGQGPKLLIQFQNNGVVDDSQLPKDRFSAERLKGVDSTLKIQPAKLEDSAVYLCASSFSSGSYEQYFGPGTRLTVT.

The V gene is TRBV28, the J gene TRBJ1-4; 9 bases line up with TRBD1. The V gene end was trimmed by 5 bases and the J gene end by 0 bases; junction bases not matched to a gene: 4. This CDR3 has 16 residues. CDR1 is MDHEN and CDR2 is SYDVKM in the germline V gene. The CDR3 nucleotides read TGTGCCAGCAGTGGACAGGGGTTTGCAACTAATGAAAAACTGTTTTTT. The encoded protein is CASSGQGFATNEKLFF.

This clone was found once. The rearrangement joins TRBV19 to TRBJ2-7; 9 bases line up with TRBD1. This CDR3 has 15 residues. Trimming cost V 4 bases and J 2 bases; bases outside gene matches: 6. Germline V CDR1 and CDR2: LNHDA, SQIVND (reference sequence). This CDR3 is CASSTQGARTYEQYF. Written as DNA, the CDR3 is TGTGCCAGTAGTACACAGGGGGCTAGGACCTACGAGCAGTACTTC.

The V call is TRBV11-2, the J call TRBJ2-3, with a possible D match to TRBD2 (6 bases). The CDR3 consists of 17 residues. V lost 1 base to trimming and J lost 2 bases, with 16 bases between them. Germline V CDR1 and CDR2: SGHAT, FQNNGV. CDR3 sequence: CASSLGVKRAPTDTQYF. CDR3 coding DNA: TGTGCCAGCAGCTTAGGGGTTAAGCGGGCCCCCACAGATACGCAGTATTTT.

The chain employs TRBV20-1 and TRBJ2-1, with 7 bases fitting TRBD1. The CDR3 extends over 14 amino acids. CDR1 and CDR2 (germline): DFQATT, SNEGSKA (reference sequence). Trimming took 3 bases from V and 3 from J; bases not matched to a gene: 5. The CDR3 DNA follows: TGCAGTGCTAGTAGGGGGCACTTCTACAATGAGCAGTTCTTC. This gives the protein CSASRGHFYNEQFF.